Listed below are T cell receptor beta chains from one sample, sequenced in a study of blood T cells in healthy people across ages. TCRdb itself ran the 5' RACE reads through MiXCR, one entry per CDR3 protein. The sample yields about 780,000 distinct CDR3 sequences, approximately 65% seen once. The specimen was blood. These receptors originate from a man aged 25 to 45 in good health. Both conserved end residues are trimmed from each CDR3. The order of the fields is V gene, J gene, CDR3 protein.

TRBV4-2	TRBJ2-5	ASSQEPRQETQY
TRBV29-1	TRBJ2-7	SVVGTGGYEQY
TRBV7-3	TRBJ2-1	ASSPRGLAGYNEQF
TRBV3-1	TRBJ2-4	ASSQIGIQY
TRBV28	TRBJ1-4	ASSPTGQGAHEKLF
TRBV13	TRBJ1-2	ASSETRDRAYYYGYT
TRBV12-3/TRBV12-4	TRBJ2-3	ASVRSADTQY
TRBV15	TRBJ1-4	ATSRDEGWELF
TRBV20-1	TRBJ2-7	SYSGGATYEQY
TRBV7-8	TRBJ1-2	ASSPLQGPYGYT
TRBV20-1	TRBJ2-1	SAILVSGGAGQETQF
TRBV28	TRBJ2-7	ASTVSARTYEQY
TRBV20-1	TRBJ1-5	SARDRQGEEVRGDQPQH
TRBV5-1	TRBJ2-4	ASSLGQWQY
TRBV10-3	TRBJ2-3	AIKLETSGGGTDTQY
TRBV5-1	TRBJ2-4	ASSLGNSGENIQY
TRBV9	TRBJ1-2	ASSTRQGKGYGYT
TRBV28	TRBJ2-3	ASTPAGTSGDTQY
TRBV27	TRBJ2-3	ASSFRPSTDTQY
TRBV29-1	TRBJ2-5	SVRTGLGQETQY
TRBV20-1	TRBJ1-1	SARSLLAELNTEAF
TRBV5-1	TRBJ1-5	ASSTRGSPNNQPQH
TRBV12-3/TRBV12-4	TRBJ2-1	ASSFFLSGVPSYNEQF
TRBV6-5	TRBJ2-4	ASGRRGRENIQY
TRBV5-6	TRBJ2-7	ASSLDRLAGGLLYEQY
TRBV20-1	TRBJ2-1	SAPPYFDRYNEQF
TRBV7-9	TRBJ2-5	ASTPGSAPRETQY
TRBV7-2	TRBJ2-5	ASSPGTRGKETQY
TRBV5-1	TRBJ2-3	ASSHRDGSTDTQY
TRBV20-1	TRBJ2-1	SAYPPGTSGGAGYNEQF
TRBV5-5	TRBJ2-7	ASSSGAYYEQY
TRBV12-3/TRBV12-4	TRBJ1-5	ASSLGALNQPQH
TRBV27	TRBJ2-1	ASSFAGGADEQF
TRBV4-2	TRBJ2-5	ASSQARTGVQETQY
TRBV20-1	TRBJ1-1	SADSGTGSSGTEAF
TRBV21-1	TRBJ2-3	ASSIRVGRDISTDTQY
TRBV20-1	TRBJ1-2	SARVVNYGYT
TRBV7-2	TRBJ2-3	ASSSRLGGRTDTQY
TRBV7-8	TRBJ2-5	ASSLVSSGVQETQY
TRBV29-1	TRBJ1-1	SVEGQQNTEAF
TRBV4-3	TRBJ2-3	ASSQDGLAGPTDTQY
TRBV7-2	TRBJ2-3	ASSLGLAGGPTQY
TRBV7-9	TRBJ2-1	ATLGGAGLDEQF
TRBV20-1	TRBJ1-2	SAERRLLNYGYT
TRBV4-2	TRBJ2-1	ASKRTASYNEQF
TRBV7-3	TRBJ2-5	ASSLTGHGEETQY